This T cell receptor (beta chain) was identified during a study of blood T cell repertoires in COVID-19. In the study overall: The United States, Italy and Spain were the sources of the acute and convalescent COVID-19 samples.

The data were produced by immunoSEQ multiplex PCR, yet TCRdb's version contains in-frame clones alone and is incomplete. The top ten hold around 2.3% of the sample, which has roughly 180,000 clones, around 90% seen once. The sequence was obtained from a woman aged 25 to 45 who had recovered from COVID-19. The sample consisted of PBMCs or T cells enriched from blood (not recorded which).

The CDR3 here is CASRNTGGRSAEAFF. The CDR3, as DNA: TGTGCCAGCCGAAATACAGGGGGACGGTCGGCTGAAGCTTTCTTT. This chain joins TRBV3-1 (or the pseudogene TRBV3-2) and TRBJ1-1; 8 bases agree with TRBD1. The CDR3 runs to 15 residues. CDR1 LGHDT and CDR2 YNNKEL come from the germline V gene (reference sequence). With V trimmed by 8 bases and J by 6 bases, 14 bases remained unmatched.